This T cell receptor beta chain was identified during a study of shared clonotypes between healthy human individuals (TCRdb year 2020). About the full investigation: A couple of women and a few men aged 18 to 49 years were included in the cohort. To increase sequencing depth and limit assay-specific biases, TCR repertoire library preparation and sequencing were carried out by different laboratories using diverse techniques. For each donor, CD4 naive and CD4 memory were each given three plates, CD8 naive was given two plates, and CD8 memory was given one plate. Leukapheresis yielded between about 0.9 and 8.9 billion PBMCs per donor. Blood TCR repertoires of several healthy adults were deeply sequenced to estimate repertoire size and the extent of clonotype sharing between individuals.

The germline V gene supplies CDR1 SGHTA and CDR2 FQGNSA. The CDR3 measures 15 amino acids from cysteine to phenylalanine. Only the CDR3 portion is preserved as DNA: 45 bases, with reading frame beginning at the first base. Unmatched junction bases come to 9, with V trimmed by 5 bases and J by 4 bases. Broader findings and caveats from the paper: Because the study included only a small number of donors, the genetic and exposure-history diversity represented was limited. Larger estimated clonotype richness was generally found for naive subsets than for memory subsets. Even with the large sequencing depth, rarefaction of the sorted-subset datasets indicated that sequencing was incomplete. Sampling was restricted to blood, and TCR repertoires in tissues likely differ from the TCR repertoires found in blood. Pairwise subsampling led to the expectation that sequencing depth would affect the degree of clonotype sharing among donors. Clonotypes shared by all four sorted-subset donors showed higher generation probabilities than non-shared clonotypes. When a handful of donors were compared, the shared fraction of clonotypes was about 5.2% for naive CD4, about 4% for naive CD8, 2% to 2.5% for memory CD4, and about 0.36% for memory CD8.

Using the deep immunoSEQ assay, TCR CDR3 regions were amplified from genomic DNA by multiplex PCR. Extracted genomic DNA from each cell subset was distributed evenly across all wells of several immunoSEQ 96-well plates, and each plate was treated as a replicate. For sorted subsets, each replicate PCR was loaded with 200 ng genomic DNA, equivalent to approximately 27,000 T cell genomes. Purified libraries were quantified with a Qubit 3.0 fluorometer, sized on a Bioanalyzer 2100, and re-quantified with the KAPA Library Quantification kit. A separate single-read 150-cycle Illumina NextSeq 550 flow cell was used to sequence each immunoSEQ 96-well plate. Turning to the authors' computational methods: The immunoSEQ output contained only junctional sequences without quality scores, so filtering could not match that applied to full-length reads. Sequences were annotated with PyIR, a Python wrapper for IgBLAST v1.9, using IMGT germline references to assign V/J genes and CDR3. Any read was removed if the V/J assignment was weak (E-value above 1e-6), the CDR3 was missing, or the read contained stop codons, out-of-frame junctions, or ambiguous translated residues. V3J clonotypes were defined by identical inferred V gene, J gene, and CDR3 amino acid sequence. Percentage overlap between repertoires was computed as shared unique clonotypes divided by the size of the smaller repertoire. Repertoire richness was assessed with RTK rarefaction, the Chao1 estimator, and Recon v2.1 estimates of unobserved clonotypes. For all TCRbeta clonotypes obtained by the gDNA method from a handful of donors, generation probabilities were computed with OLGA. TCRdb provides this immuneACCESS table in a form limited to in-frame rearrangements. Some clones are lacking; in checked studies, under half of them reflect an unresolved V gene, and why the rest are absent is not known. The D gene and trimming were derived from the DNA, and the V and J assignments and clone size from that table. The sample includes about 730,000 clones, with over 60% observed a single time. The top ten clones comprise 1.8% of the sample.

In its sample, this clone was seen a few times. There is no known antigen for this receptor. Base qualities are not at hand, and no much larger clone is one base apart. The donors were healthy, HIV-negative adults who had no recently reported acute infections or vaccinations. All donors were Caucasian adults living in Nashville, Tennessee, USA. CD4+ T cells were enriched by magnetic negative selection, after which naive cells were positively selected on CD45RA and the negative fraction was taken as the memory subset. Blood was collected by leukapheresis, and PBMCs were isolated by Ficoll-Histopaque density gradient centrifugation and then cryopreserved in liquid nitrogen vapor phase. Purity and quantity of every magnetically sorted T cell population were checked by analytical flow cytometry. From each sorted fraction, genomic DNA was isolated and quantified by UV absorbance on a Nanodrop 2000c.

Sequenced input: memory CD4+ T cells sorted from blood. The cell subset or site label corresponds to: CD45RA-negative fraction. This TCR was sampled from a woman in her 30s in good health. This chain joins TRBV7-2 to TRBJ2-7, and 9 bases in between align with TRBD2. The DNA is TGTGCCAGCAGCCCTCGGGTAGCGGGAGTATACGAGCAGTACTTC. Its protein product is CASSPRVAGVYEQYF.